What follows are 13 T cell receptor beta chains derived from one specimen sequenced in a study of cytomegalovirus exposure and HLA in healthy donors. The PCR ran on 60 Vbeta and 13 Jbeta primers. Measured with immunoSEQ multiplex PCR; TCRdb has only the in-frame clones, and not every one. Among tens of thousands of clones, roughly four fifths were seen once, and the ten largest hold about 6.5%. Sequenced: PBMCs. The receptor set was obtained from a man aged 45-60 years in good health and CMV-seronegative.

The chain recombines TRBV7-2 with TRBJ1-1; the D is unclear. CDR1 SGHTA and CDR2 FQGNSA come from the germline V gene. The CDR3 loop spans 13 amino acids. V was shortened by 9 bases and J by 4 bases, with 15 bases between the two germline ends. CDR3 loop: CASGRAEVTEAFF. The CDR3 region has the DNA TGTGCCAGTGGTAGGGCGGAGGTCACTGAAGCTTTCTTT.

The chain joins TRBV5-1 to TRBJ1-2; 8 bases match TRBD1. Germline V gene sequence: CDR1 SGHRS, CDR2 YFSETQ. V dropped 5 bases and J dropped 0; count of bases not matched to a gene: 6. CDR3 length: 15 residues. CDR3 sequence (DNA): TGCGCCAGCAGTCGAGGGACAGGAGCTAACTATGGCTACACCTTC. Translation gives CASSRGTGANYGYTF.

This clone was recorded only once. The chain has TRBV30 and TRBJ2-5, with TRBD2 as a possible D gene (6 bases). V lost 4 bases and J lost 5, with 14 bases in between. The CDR3 covers 13 residues. Germline V gene lookup returns CDR1 GTSNPN and CDR2 SVGIG (reference sequence). The CDR3 sequence is CAWTYGGVETQYF. The CDR3 bases are TGTGCCTGGACATACGGGGGAGTGGAGACCCAGTACTTC.

This clone was observed a few times. The V and J genes are TRBV4-2 and TRBJ2-4, with a possible D match to TRBD1 (5 bases). The CDR3 covers 15 residues. CDR1 and CDR2 from the germline V gene are LGHNA and YNFKEQ. V was clipped by 3 bases and J by 5 bases, with 14 bases between them. CDR3 nucleotide sequence: TGTGCCAGCAGCCAGGGTGTTACAGGCCAAAACATTCAGTACTTC. The encoded protein is CASSQGVTGQNIQYF.

The chain joins TRBV7-3 to TRBJ2-5; 12 bases fit TRBD2. The CDR3 runs 15 residues. The V gene's germline CDR1 is SGHTA and CDR2 FQGTGA. V gave up 5 bases and J gave up 1 base; unmatched junction bases: 2. The CDR3 DNA sequence: TGTGCCAGCAGCCTGACTAGCGGGGGCCAAGAGACCCAGTACTTC. Its protein is CASSLTSGGQETQYF.

The chain combines TRBV19 with TRBJ2-7; 8 nucleotides agree with TRBD2. The J segment lost 4 bases and the V segment lost 3 bases, leaving 8 bases of the junction unmatched. The germline gives CDR1 LNHDA, CDR2 SQIVND (reference sequence). CDR3 length: 15 amino acids. Here the CDR3 DNA reads TGTGCCAGTAGTATTCGCGCGGGGGGAAGATACGAGCAGTACTTC. It is translated as CASSIRAGGRYEQYF.

The chain uses TRBV28 and TRBJ1-5, with TRBD1 matching over 7 bases. The CDR3 covers 14 residues. Germline CDR1 reads MDHEN; CDR2 reads SYDVKM. The V segment lost 5 bases and the J segment 3 bases; nucleotides outside the gene matches: 4. The CDR3 here is CASSAGTVNQPQHF. DNA of the CDR3: TGTGCCAGCAGTGCCGGGACAGTCAATCAGCCCCAGCATTTT.

The chain recombines TRBV5-4 with TRBJ1-1; no reliable D call. Germline assignment: CDR1 SGHNT and CDR2 YYREEE (reference sequence). This CDR3 spans 14 amino acids. Trimming removed 4 bases at V and 7 bases at J, with 17 bases between. The CDR3 loop is CASSPVAQRVEAFF. The CDR3 nucleotides read TGTGCCAGCAGCCCTGTTGCACAGAGGGTTGAAGCTTTCTTT.

J is TRBJ2-3 and V is TRBV6-1; TRBD1 matches 8 bases. The CDR3 contains 12 residues. With 7 bases clipped from V and 6 bases from J, the junction kept 3 bases outside the gene matches. Germline CDR1 and CDR2: MNHNS and SASEGT. The CDR3 loop reads CASTQGADTQYF. Written as DNA, the CDR3 is TGTGCCAGCACCCAGGGGGCGGATACGCAGTATTTT.

This clone turned up a few times. The rearrangement uses TRBV28 and TRBJ2-7; possible D gene TRBD2, 7 bases. V was cut by 10 bases and J by 3 bases, with 22 bases left in between. Germline CDR1 MDHEN, CDR2 SYDVKM. This CDR3 region has 15 residues. The CDR3 spells CATILAGAFGYEQYF. CDR3 sequence (DNA): TGTGCCACCATCTTGGCGGGGGCTTTTGGCTACGAGCAGTACTTC.

This CDR3 reads CASSATTGDYGYTF. The CDR3 nucleotides are TGTGCCAGCAGTGCCACGACAGGGGACTATGGCTACACCTTC. The rearrangement joins TRBV6-1 to TRBJ1-2; TRBD1 agrees at 8 bases. In germline, CDR1 is MNHNS, CDR2 SASEGT. V dropped 4 bases and J dropped 3; count of bases not matched to a gene: 4. CDR3 length equals 14 residues.

The chain links TRBV12-5 to TRBJ2-3; 8 bases match TRBD2. V gave up 1 base and J gave up 4 bases; unmatched junction bases: 1. In germline, CDR1 is LGHNT, CDR2 FRNRAP. CDR3 size: 14 residues. Written as DNA, the CDR3 is TGTGCTAGTGGTTTGGGGACTAGCCCAGATACGCAGTATTTT. Amino acid sequence: CASGLGTSPDTQYF.

The chain couples TRBV30 to TRBJ2-2; D may be TRBD1 (6 bases). The V and J ends lost 2 bases and 0 bases respectively, with 13 bases between them. CDR1 and CDR2 (germline): GTSNPN, SVGIG (reference sequence). This CDR3 is 16 amino acids long. Here the CDR3 DNA reads TGTGCCTGGAGTAGGGACAAGATCGCGAACACCGGGGAGCTGTTTTTT. Its translation: CAWSRDKIANTGELFF.